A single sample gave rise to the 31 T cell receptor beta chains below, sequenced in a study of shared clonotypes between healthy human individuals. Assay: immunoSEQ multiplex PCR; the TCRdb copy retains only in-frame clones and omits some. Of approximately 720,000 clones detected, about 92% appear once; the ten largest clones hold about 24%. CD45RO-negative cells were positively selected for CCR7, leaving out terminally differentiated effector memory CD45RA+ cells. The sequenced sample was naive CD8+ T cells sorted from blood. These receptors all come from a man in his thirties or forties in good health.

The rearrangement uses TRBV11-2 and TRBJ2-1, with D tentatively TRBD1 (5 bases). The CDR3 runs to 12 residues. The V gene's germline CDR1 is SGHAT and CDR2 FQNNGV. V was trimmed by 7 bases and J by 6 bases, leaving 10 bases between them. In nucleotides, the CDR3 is TGTGCCAGCATCAAACAGGCCAATGAGCAGTTCTTC. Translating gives CASIKQANEQFF.

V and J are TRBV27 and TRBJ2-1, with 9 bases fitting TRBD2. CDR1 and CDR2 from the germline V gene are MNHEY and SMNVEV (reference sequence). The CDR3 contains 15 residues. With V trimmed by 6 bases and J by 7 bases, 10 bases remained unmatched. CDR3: CASRIAGVKSNEQFF. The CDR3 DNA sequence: TGTGCCAGCAGAATAGCGGGAGTAAAATCAAATGAGCAGTTCTTC.

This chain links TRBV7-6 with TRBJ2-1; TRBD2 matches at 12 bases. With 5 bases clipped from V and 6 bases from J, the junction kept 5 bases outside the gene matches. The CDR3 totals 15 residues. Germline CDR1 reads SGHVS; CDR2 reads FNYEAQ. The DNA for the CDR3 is TGTGCCAGCAGCCTAGGACTAGCGGGGCCCAATGAGCAGTTCTTC. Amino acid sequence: CASSLGLAGPNEQFF.

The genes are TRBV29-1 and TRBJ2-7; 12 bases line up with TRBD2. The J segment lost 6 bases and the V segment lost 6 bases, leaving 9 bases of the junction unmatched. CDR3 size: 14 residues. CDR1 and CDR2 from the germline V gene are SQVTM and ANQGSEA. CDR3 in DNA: TGCAGCGTGAACCTAGCGGGAGGGAAAGGCGAGCAGTACTTC. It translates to CSVNLAGGKGEQYF.

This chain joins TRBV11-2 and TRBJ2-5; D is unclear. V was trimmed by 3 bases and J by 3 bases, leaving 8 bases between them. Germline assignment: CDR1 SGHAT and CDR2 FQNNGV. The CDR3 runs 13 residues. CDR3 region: CASSFRREETQYF. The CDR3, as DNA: TGTGCCAGCAGCTTTAGGAGAGAAGAGACCCAGTACTTC.

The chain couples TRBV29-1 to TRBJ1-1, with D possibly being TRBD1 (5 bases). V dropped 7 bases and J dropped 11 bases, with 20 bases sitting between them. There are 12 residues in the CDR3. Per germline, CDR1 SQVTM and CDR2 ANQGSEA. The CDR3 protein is CSAGWDPGLAFF. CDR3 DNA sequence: TGCAGCGCCGGGTGGGACCCAGGTTTGGCTTTCTTT. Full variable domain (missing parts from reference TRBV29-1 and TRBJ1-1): SAVISQKPSRDICQRGTSLTIQCQVDSQVTMMFWYRQQPGQSLTLIATANQGSEATYESGFVIDKFPISRPNLTFSTLTVSNMSPEDSSIYLCSAGWDPGLAFFGQGTRLTVV.

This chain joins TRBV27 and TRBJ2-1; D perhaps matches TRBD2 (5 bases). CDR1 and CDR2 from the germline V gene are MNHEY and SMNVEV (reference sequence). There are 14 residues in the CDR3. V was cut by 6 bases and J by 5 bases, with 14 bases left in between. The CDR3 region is CASSLQIGDNEQFF. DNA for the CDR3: TGTGCCAGCAGCTTACAGATCGGGGACAATGAGCAGTTCTTC.

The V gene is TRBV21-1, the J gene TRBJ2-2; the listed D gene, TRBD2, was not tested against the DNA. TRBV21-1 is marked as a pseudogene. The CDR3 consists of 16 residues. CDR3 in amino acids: CASSNLPSGISGELFF. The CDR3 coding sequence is TGTGCCAGCAGCAATCTACCTAGCGGGATCTCCGGGGAGCTGTTTTTT.

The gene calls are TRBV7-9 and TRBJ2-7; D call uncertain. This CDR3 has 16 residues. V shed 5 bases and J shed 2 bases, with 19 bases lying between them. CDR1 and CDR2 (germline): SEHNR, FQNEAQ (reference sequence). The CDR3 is CASSHTTKGGTYEQYF. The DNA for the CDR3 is TGTGCCAGCAGCCACACCACAAAGGGTGGCACCTACGAGCAGTACTTC.

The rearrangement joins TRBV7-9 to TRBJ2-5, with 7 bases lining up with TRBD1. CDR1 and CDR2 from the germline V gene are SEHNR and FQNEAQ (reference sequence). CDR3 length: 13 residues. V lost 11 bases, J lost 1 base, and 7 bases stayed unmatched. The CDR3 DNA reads TGTGCCTTATCTAAGGGGGCCCAAGAGACCCAGTACTTC. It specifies CALSKGAQETQYF.

The CDR3 reads CASSSRTSGSVSGELFF. CDR3 nucleotide sequence: TGTGCCAGCAGCTCCAGGACTAGCGGGAGTGTTAGCGGGGAGCTGTTTTTT. The chain recombines TRBV7-2 with TRBJ2-2, with 13 bases lining up with TRBD2. The CDR3 is 17 residues long. The ends lost 4 bases at V and 7 bases at J; junction bases unmatched: 9. Germline assignment: CDR1 SGHTA and CDR2 FQGNSA.

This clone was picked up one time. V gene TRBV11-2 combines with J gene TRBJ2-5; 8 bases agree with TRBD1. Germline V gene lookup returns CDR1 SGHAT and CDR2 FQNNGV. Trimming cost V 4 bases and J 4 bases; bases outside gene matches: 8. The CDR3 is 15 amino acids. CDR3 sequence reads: CASSWDPGGAETQYF. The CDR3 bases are TGTGCCAGCAGCTGGGACCCAGGGGGCGCAGAGACCCAGTACTTC.

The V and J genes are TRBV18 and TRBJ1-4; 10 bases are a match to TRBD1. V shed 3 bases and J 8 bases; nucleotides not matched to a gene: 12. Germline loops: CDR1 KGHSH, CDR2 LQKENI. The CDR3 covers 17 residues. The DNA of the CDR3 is TGTGCCAGCTCACCCACAGGACAGGGGGTGGCCCGCGAAAAACTGTTTTTT. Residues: CASSPTGQGVAREKLFF.

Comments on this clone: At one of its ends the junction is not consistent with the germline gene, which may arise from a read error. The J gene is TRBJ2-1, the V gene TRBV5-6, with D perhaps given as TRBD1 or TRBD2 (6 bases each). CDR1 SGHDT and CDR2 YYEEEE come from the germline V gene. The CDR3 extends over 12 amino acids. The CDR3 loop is CASSPFGGHEVF. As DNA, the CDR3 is TGTGCCAGCAGCCCCTTTGGGGGGCACGAGGTCTTC.

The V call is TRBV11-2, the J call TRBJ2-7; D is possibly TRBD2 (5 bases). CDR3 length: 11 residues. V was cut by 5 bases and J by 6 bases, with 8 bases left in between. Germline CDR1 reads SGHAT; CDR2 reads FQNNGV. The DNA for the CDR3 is TGTGCCAGCAGCGGACTCGGCGAGCAGTACTTC. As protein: CASSGLGEQYF.

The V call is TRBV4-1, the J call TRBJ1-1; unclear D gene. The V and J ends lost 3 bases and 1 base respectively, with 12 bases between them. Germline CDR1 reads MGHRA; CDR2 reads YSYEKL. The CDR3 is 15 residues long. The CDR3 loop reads CASSHPLGENTEAFF. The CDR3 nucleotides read TGCGCCAGCAGCCACCCCTTAGGAGAGAACACTGAAGCTTTCTTT.

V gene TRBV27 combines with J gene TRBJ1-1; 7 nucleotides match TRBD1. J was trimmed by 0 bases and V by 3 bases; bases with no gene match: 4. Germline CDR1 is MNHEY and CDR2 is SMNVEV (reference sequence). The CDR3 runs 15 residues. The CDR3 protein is CASSFLGQLNTEAFF. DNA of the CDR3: TGTGCCAGCAGTTTCCTGGGACAGCTGAACACTGAAGCTTTCTTT.

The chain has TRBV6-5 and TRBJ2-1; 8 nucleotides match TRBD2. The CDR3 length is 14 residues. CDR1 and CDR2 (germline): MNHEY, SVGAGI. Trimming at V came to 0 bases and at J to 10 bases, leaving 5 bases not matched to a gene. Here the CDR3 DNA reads TGTGCCAGCAGTTACTCCCCCAGCGGGGGCGAGCAGTTCTTC. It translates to CASSYSPSGGEQFF.

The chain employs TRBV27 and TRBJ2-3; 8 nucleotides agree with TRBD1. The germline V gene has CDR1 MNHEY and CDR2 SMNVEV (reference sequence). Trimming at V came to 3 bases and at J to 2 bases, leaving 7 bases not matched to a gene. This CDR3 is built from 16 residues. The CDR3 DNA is TGTGCCAGCAGTTTTTTAGGACAGGGATCCACAGATACGCAGTATTTT. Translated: CASSFLGQGSTDTQYF.

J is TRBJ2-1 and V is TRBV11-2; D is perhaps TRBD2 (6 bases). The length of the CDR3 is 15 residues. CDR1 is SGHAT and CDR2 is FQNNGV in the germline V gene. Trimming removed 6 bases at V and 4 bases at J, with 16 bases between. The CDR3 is CASSKVAGLYNEQFF. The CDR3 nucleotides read TGTGCCAGCAGTAAGGTGGCGGGATTATACAATGAGCAGTTCTTC.

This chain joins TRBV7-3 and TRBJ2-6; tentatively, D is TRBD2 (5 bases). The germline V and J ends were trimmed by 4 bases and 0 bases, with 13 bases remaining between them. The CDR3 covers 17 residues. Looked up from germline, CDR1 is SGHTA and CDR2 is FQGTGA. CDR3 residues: CASSSDGGHSGANVLTF. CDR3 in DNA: TGTGCCAGCAGCTCGGACGGAGGCCACTCTGGGGCCAACGTCCTGACTTTC.

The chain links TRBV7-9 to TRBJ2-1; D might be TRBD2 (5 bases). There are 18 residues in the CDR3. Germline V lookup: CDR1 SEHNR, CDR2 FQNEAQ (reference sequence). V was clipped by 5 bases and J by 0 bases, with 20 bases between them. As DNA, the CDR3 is TGTGCCAGCAGCCCATGGGCCTTTAGCGCCGACTCCTACAATGAGCAGTTCTTC. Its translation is CASSPWAFSADSYNEQFF.

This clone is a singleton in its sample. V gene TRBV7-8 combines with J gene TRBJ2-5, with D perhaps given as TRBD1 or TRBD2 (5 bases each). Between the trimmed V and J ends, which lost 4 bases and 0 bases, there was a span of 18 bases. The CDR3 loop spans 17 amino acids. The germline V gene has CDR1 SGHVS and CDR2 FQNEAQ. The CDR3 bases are TGTGCCAGCAGCTCACCTTTGGGGGAAGGGTACCAAGAGACCCAGTACTTC. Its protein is CASSSPLGEGYQETQYF.

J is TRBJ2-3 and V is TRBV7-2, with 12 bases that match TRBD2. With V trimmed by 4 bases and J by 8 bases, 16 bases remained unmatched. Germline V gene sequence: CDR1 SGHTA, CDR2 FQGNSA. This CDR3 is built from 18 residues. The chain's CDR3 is CASSSPPSSGRVGGTQYF. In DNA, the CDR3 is TGTGCCAGCAGCTCCCCACCCTCTAGCGGGAGGGTTGGGGGTACGCAGTATTTT.

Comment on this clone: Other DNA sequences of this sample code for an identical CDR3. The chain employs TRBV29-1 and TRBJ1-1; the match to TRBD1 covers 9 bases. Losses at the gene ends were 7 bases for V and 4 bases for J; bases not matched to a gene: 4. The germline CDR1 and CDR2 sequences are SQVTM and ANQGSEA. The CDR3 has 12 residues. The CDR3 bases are TGCAGCGGCCTGACAGGGGGCACTGAAGCTTTCTTT. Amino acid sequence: CSGLTGGTEAFF.

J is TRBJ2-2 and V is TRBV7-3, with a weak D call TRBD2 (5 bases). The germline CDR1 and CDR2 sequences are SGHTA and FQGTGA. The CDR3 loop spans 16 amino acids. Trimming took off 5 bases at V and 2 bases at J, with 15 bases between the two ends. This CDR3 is CASSEVGSTNTGELFF. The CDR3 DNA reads TGTGCCAGCAGCGAAGTGGGGAGTACCAACACCGGGGAGCTGTTTTTT.

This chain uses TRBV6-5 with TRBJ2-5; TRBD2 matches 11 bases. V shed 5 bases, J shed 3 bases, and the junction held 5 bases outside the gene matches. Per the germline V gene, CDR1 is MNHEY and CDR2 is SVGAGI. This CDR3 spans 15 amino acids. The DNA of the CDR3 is TGTGCCAGCAGTCCGGGACTAGCGGTGGAAGAGACCCAGTACTTC. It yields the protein CASSPGLAVEETQYF.

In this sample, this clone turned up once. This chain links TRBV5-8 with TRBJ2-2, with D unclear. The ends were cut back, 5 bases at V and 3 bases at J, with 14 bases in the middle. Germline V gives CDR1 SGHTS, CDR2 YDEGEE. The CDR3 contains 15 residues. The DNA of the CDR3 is TGTGCCAGCAGTCTTAGGTTTGAGGACACCGGGGAGCTGTTTTTT. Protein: CASSLRFEDTGELFF.

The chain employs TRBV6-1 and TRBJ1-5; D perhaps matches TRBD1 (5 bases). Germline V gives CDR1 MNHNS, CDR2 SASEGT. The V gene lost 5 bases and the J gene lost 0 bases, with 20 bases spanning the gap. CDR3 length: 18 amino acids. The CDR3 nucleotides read TGTGCCAGCAGTCAAGAGGCAGGGAGTACCTATAGCAATCAGCCCCAGCATTTT. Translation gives CASSQEAGSTYSNQPQHF.

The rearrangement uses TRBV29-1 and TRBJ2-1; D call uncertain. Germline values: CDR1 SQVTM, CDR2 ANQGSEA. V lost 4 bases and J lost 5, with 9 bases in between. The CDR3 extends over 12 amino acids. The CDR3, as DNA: TGCAGCGTTGCGGCTTTTAACAATGAGCAGTTCTTC. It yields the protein CSVAAFNNEQFF.

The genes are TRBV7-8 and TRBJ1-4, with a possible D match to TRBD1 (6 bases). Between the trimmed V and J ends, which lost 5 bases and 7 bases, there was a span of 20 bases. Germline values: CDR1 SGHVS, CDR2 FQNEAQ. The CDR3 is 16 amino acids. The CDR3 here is CASSPPRPGAGEKLFF. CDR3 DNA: TGTGCCAGCAGCCCTCCCCGTCCAGGGGCGGGTGAAAAACTGTTTTTT.